This passage covers 25 T cell receptor beta chains from one sample sequenced in a study of Ad26.COV2.S vaccination and SARS-CoV-2 variants. Treatment described: around 19 received Ad26.COV2.S at low or high dose, single or two shots; 5 received placebo; per-sample allocation not given. All samples were drawn on day 63, counting from the first vaccine or placebo injection. The method was immunoSEQ multiplex PCR; TCRdb's version includes in-frame clones alone and lacks a portion of them. The sample consists of some 340,000 clones, 85% to 90% of them appearing once. The sample here was peripheral blood, taken in a trial of Ad26.COV2.S vaccine versus placebo. The source is a person aged 18 to 59 who received the Ad26.COV2.S COVID-19 vaccine or a placebo.

This chain connects TRBV4-1 to TRBJ2-1, with TRBD2 identical over 16 bases. From germline, CDR1 is MGHRA and CDR2 YSYEKL. The CDR3 covers 19 residues. Germline trimming cut 2 bases from V and 7 bases from J; bases unmatched to any gene: 11. The CDR3 here is CASSQLGLAGGQWLNEQFF. CDR3 in DNA: TGCGCCAGCAGCCAACTGGGACTAGCGGGGGGGCAATGGTTAAATGAGCAGTTCTTC.

This clone occurred a few times. The chain carries TRBV2 and TRBJ1-2, with D perhaps TRBD1 (6 bases). V dropped 6 bases and J dropped 9 bases, with 11 bases sitting between them. In germline, CDR1 is SNHLY, CDR2 FYNNEI. The length of the CDR3 is 11 residues. The CDR3 DNA sequence: TGTGCCAGCAGACTCACAGGGAGCTACACCTTC. Amino acid sequence: CASRLTGSYTF.

This clone is a singleton in its sample. The rearrangement uses TRBV24-1 and TRBJ2-2; D might be TRBD2 (5 bases). The CDR3 contains 20 residues. CDR1 KGHDR and CDR2 SFDVKD come from the germline V gene. V lost 4 bases, J lost 7 bases, and 30 bases lay in between. The CDR3 here is CATSDHYPGSTGVRGGELFF. The CDR3 coding sequence is TGTGCCACCAGTGACCATTACCCAGGATCCACCGGGGTGCGAGGCGGGGAGCTGTTTTTT.

V is TRBV7-9 and J is TRBJ1-1; 10 bases match TRBD1. The CDR3 consists of 14 residues. The V gene end was trimmed by 5 bases and the J gene end by 6 bases; junction bases not matched to a gene: 6. Germline CDR1 reads SEHNR; CDR2 reads FQNEAQ (reference sequence). The CDR3 nucleotides read TGTGCCAGCAGCCGGGGACAGGGGAAGGCTGAAGCTTTCTTT. As protein: CASSRGQGKAEAFF.

The chain couples TRBV4-3 to TRBJ1-4; D gene unclear. CDR3 size: 16 residues. Trimming shortened V by 1 base and J by 3 bases, and 12 bases separated the two germline ends. Germline V gene sequence: CDR1 LGHNA, CDR2 YSLEER. The CDR3 nucleotides read TGCGCCAGCAGCCAAGGATGGGCCGAATCTAATGAAAAACTGTTTTTT. It codes for CASSQGWAESNEKLFF.

The chain has TRBV5-5 and TRBJ1-6; 7 bases align to TRBD1. From germline, CDR1 is SGHKS and CDR2 YYEKEE (reference sequence). V shed 6 bases, J shed 7 bases, and the junction held 10 bases outside the gene matches. CDR3 size: 15 residues. Here the CDR3 DNA reads TGTGCCAGCACCAATGTACCGGGACAGAATTCACCCCTCCACTTT. This sequence encodes CASTNVPGQNSPLHF.

This chain links TRBV5-4 with TRBJ2-3; the D gene is possibly TRBD1 (5 bases). From germline, CDR1 is SGHNT and CDR2 YYREEE (reference sequence). This CDR3 has 15 amino acids. Deletions cut 0 bases from V and 0 bases from J, with 8 bases between. CDR3 nucleotide sequence: TGTGCCAGCAGCTTGGGCAGGGTAAGCACAGATACGCAGTATTTT. It encodes CASSLGRVSTDTQYF. Drawing the rest from reference TRBV5-4 and TRBJ2-3, the complete variable domain is ETGVTQSPTHLIKTRGQQVTLRCSSQSGHNTVSWYQQALGQGPQFIFQYYREEENGRGNFPPRFSGLQFPNYSSELNVNALELDDSALYLCASSLGRVSTDTQYFGPGTRLTVL.

The chain links TRBV6-5 to TRBJ2-7, with TRBD1 identical over 12 bases. Trimming at V came to 6 bases and at J to 8 bases, leaving 11 bases not matched to a gene. In germline, CDR1 is MNHEY, CDR2 SVGAGI. CDR3 length: 15 amino acids. CDR3 in amino acids: CASSSGQGARGKQYF. CDR3 in DNA: TGTGCCAGCAGCTCGGGACAGGGGGCCAGAGGGAAGCAGTACTTC.

The chain uses TRBV18 and TRBJ1-1, with D perhaps matching TRBD1 (5 bases). Germline CDR1 KGHSH, CDR2 LQKENI. Trimming cost V 3 bases and J 4 bases, with 21 bases left between them. The length of the CDR3 is 17 residues. CDR3 sequence (DNA): TGTGCCAGCTCACCCGAGATTGGGTTTCGGGGGGTCACTGAAGCTTTCTTT. This sequence encodes CASSPEIGFRGVTEAFF.

This clone was seen just once. The CDR3 sequence is CASSSGPPGQGTYEQYF. CDR3 in DNA: TGTGCCAGCAGCTCAGGACCTCCGGGACAGGGAACCTACGAGCAGTACTTC. V usage is TRBV7-2 and J usage is TRBJ2-7; 9 bases match TRBD1. V trimming: 4 bases; J trimming: 2 bases; junction bases outside the gene matches: 12. The CDR3 loop spans 17 amino acids. Germline CDR1 is SGHTA and CDR2 is FQGNSA.

The chain has TRBV18 and TRBJ2-7, with TRBD1 identical over 7 bases. Germline V gene sequence: CDR1 KGHSH, CDR2 LQKENI. The CDR3 loop spans 14 amino acids. J gave up 4 bases and V 2 bases, and 5 bases lay outside the gene matches. The CDR3 nucleotides read TGTGCCAGCTCACCAGGGACAGATTCTTACGAGCAGTACTTC. It codes for CASSPGTDSYEQYF. The variable domain in full, completed from reference TRBV18 and TRBJ2-7, reads NAGVMQNPRHLVRRRGQEARLRCSPMKGHSHVYWYRQLPEEGLKFMVYLQKENIIDESGMPKERFSAEFPKEGPSILRIQQVVRGDSAAYFCASSPGTDSYEQYFGPGTRLTVT.

The CDR3 is CASSVGAGGVAETQYF. In DNA form, the CDR3 reads TGTGCCAGCAGCGTAGGAGCGGGAGGGGTGGCGGAGACCCAGTACTTC. The rearrangement joins TRBV9 to TRBJ2-5; 10 bases match TRBD2. V lost 0 bases to trimming and J lost 5 bases; unmatched junction nucleotides: 7. CDR3 length: 16 residues. Germline lookup yields CDR1 SGDLS and CDR2 YYNGEE.

The rearrangement uses TRBV9 and TRBJ1-2; weak D call: TRBD1 (6 bases). Germline CDR1 is SGDLS and CDR2 is YYNGEE. V was pared by 2 bases and J by 4 bases, with 9 bases between. CDR3 length: 13 amino acids. CDR3 amino acids: CASSVGRGYGYTF. In DNA form, the CDR3 reads TGTGCCAGCAGCGTCGGCAGGGGCTATGGCTACACCTTC.

The V gene is TRBV30, the J gene TRBJ1-5; perhaps TRBD1 as D (5 bases). Between the trimmed V and J ends, which lost 5 bases and 6 bases, there was a span of 14 bases. The length of the CDR3 is 13 residues. Per the germline V gene, CDR1 is GTSNPN and CDR2 is SVGIG (reference sequence). CDR3 protein: CAWDYGGTQPQHF. The CDR3 DNA reads TGTGCCTGGGACTATGGGGGGACTCAGCCCCAGCATTTT.

This chain uses TRBV6-6 with TRBJ1-1; 10 nucleotides align to TRBD1. With 2 bases clipped from V and 6 bases from J, the junction kept 3 bases outside the gene matches. The CDR3 runs to 14 residues. Germline CDR1 reads MNHNY; CDR2 reads SVGAGI (reference sequence). As DNA, the CDR3 is TGTGCCAGCAGTTACCGGGACAGGGGCCCTGAAGCTTTCTTT. Protein sequence: CASSYRDRGPEAFF.

This rearrangement joins TRBV5-8 to TRBJ2-1; no definite D call. Trimming cost V 2 bases and J 14 bases, with 14 bases left between them. The CDR3 covers 12 residues. Germline CDR1 is SGHTS and CDR2 is YDEGEE. CDR3 sequence reads: CASSFPRDVKFF. The DNA of the CDR3 is TGTGCCAGCAGCTTCCCCAGAGACGTAAAGTTCTTC.

The gene calls are TRBV6-5 and TRBJ2-6; D unresolved. Looked up from germline, CDR1 is MNHEY and CDR2 is SVGAGI. V lost 2 bases, J lost 0 bases, and 5 bases lay in between. CDR3 length: 15 amino acids. CDR3 region: CASSYLYSGANVLTF. DNA of the CDR3: TGTGCCAGCAGTTACCTGTACTCTGGGGCCAACGTCCTGACTTTC.

CDR3 in amino acids: CASSSGEVIADTQYF. The CDR3 nucleotides are TGTGCCAGTAGCTCAGGAGAAGTTATCGCAGATACGCAGTATTTT. The chain combines TRBV19 with TRBJ2-3; D uncertain. Per germline, CDR1 LNHDA and CDR2 SQIVND (reference sequence). V was trimmed by 6 bases and J by 4 bases, leaving 17 bases between them. This CDR3 region has 15 residues.

CDR3 DNA sequence: TGTGCCTGGAGGCTAACAGGGGACACGCAGTATTTT. Residues: CAWRLTGDTQYF. V and J are TRBV30 and TRBJ2-3; 7 nucleotides agree with TRBD1. Germline lookup yields CDR1 GTSNPN and CDR2 SVGIG (reference sequence). The CDR3 spans 12 residues. The junction had 6 bases not matched to a gene; V was cut back by 3 bases and J by 9 bases.

The CDR3 nucleotides are TGTGCCACCAGCAGAGATCGTAGTGACAGGGGAATGTACAATGAGCAGTTCTTC. It yields the protein CATSRDRSDRGMYNEQFF. The chain carries TRBV15 and TRBJ2-1, with 8 bases matching TRBD1. In germline, CDR1 is LNHNV, CDR2 YYDKDF (reference sequence). V was clipped by 0 bases and J by 4 bases; unmatched bases: 11. The CDR3 runs to 18 residues.

V and J are TRBV5-1 and TRBJ1-2; D might be TRBD1 (5 bases). The V end lost 2 bases, the J end lost 5 bases, and 10 bases lay between the germline ends. The germline gives CDR1 SGHRS, CDR2 YFSETQ. The CDR3 is 13 amino acids. The CDR3 DNA is TGCGCCAGCAGCTTCACAGGAGGGTATGGCTACACCTTC. It encodes CASSFTGGYGYTF.

The chain joins TRBV6-1 to TRBJ2-3; D not resolved. The germline V gene encodes CDR1 MNHNS and CDR2 SASEGT. The CDR3 totals 18 residues. Trimming took 1 base from V and 0 from J, leaving 17 bases between them. In DNA form, the CDR3 reads TGTGCCAGCAGTGAAGGGCCCTCTGGTCGGCCTAGCACAGATACGCAGTATTTT. It specifies CASSEGPSGRPSTDTQYF.

This chain links TRBV21-1 with TRBJ2-7; TRBD1 is taken as the D call from the table, unchecked against the DNA. TRBV21-1 corresponds to a pseudogene. The CDR3 length is 16 residues. This CDR3 reads CASSLRVTGEKAEQYF. The CDR3 region has the DNA TGTGCCAGCAGCCTCCGGGTTACAGGGGAAAAGGCCGAGCAGTACTTC.

This clone was recorded many times. The chain is built from TRBV6-2 or TRBV6-3 and TRBJ2-6; D uncertain. The germline CDR1 and CDR2 sequences are MNHEY and SVGEGT. The CDR3 spans 14 residues. The V gene lost 2 bases and the J gene lost 0 bases, with 2 bases spanning the gap. Here the CDR3 reads CASSYSSGANVLTF. CDR3 bases: TGTGCCAGCAGTTACAGCTCTGGGGCCAACGTCCTGACTTTC.

V usage is TRBV5-1 and J usage is TRBJ1-2; 9 bases map to TRBD1. Trimming removed 3 bases from V and 7 bases from J; junction bases left unmatched: 10. In germline, CDR1 is SGHRS, CDR2 YFSETQ. The CDR3 totals 15 residues. CDR3 sequence (DNA): TGCGCCAGCAGCTCCCCAGAGGGACAGGGCGGTGGCTACACCTTC. This encodes CASSSPEGQGGGYTF.